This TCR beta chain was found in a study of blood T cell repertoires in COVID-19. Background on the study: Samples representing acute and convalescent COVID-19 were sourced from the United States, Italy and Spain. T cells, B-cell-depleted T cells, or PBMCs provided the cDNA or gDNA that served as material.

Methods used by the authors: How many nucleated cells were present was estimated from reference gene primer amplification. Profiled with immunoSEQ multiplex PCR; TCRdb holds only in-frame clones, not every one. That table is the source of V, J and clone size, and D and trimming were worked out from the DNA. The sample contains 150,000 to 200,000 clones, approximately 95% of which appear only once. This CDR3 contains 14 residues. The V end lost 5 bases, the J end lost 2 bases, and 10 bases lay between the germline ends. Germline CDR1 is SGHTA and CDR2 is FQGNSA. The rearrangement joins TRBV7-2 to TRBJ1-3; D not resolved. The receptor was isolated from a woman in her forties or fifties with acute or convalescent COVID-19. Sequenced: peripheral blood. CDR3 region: CASSHYGAGNTIYF. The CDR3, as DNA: TGTGCCAGCAGCCACTACGGGGCTGGAAACACCATATATTTT.